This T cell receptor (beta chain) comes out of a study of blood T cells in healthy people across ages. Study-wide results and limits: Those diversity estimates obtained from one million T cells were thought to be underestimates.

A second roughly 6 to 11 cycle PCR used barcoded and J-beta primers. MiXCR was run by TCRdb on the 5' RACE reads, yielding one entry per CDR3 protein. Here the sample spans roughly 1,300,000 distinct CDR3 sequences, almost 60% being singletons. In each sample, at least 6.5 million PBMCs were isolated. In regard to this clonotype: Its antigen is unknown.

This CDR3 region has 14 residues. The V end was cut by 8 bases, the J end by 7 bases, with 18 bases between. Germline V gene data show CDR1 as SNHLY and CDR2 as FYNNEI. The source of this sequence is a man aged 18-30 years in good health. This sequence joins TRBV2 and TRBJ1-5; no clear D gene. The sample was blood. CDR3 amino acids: CASRARRENQPQHF. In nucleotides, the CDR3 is TGTGCCAGCCGGGCCAGGAGAGAAAACCAGCCCCAGCATTTT.